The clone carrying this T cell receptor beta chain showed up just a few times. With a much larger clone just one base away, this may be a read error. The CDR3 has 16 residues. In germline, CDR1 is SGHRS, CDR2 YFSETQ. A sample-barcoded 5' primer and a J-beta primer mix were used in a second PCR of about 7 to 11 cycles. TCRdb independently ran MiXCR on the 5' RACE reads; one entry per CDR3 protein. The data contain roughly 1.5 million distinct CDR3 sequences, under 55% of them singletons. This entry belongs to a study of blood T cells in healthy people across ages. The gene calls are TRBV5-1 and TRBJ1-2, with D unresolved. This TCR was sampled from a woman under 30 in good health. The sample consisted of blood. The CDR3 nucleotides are TGCGCCGGCAGCCTGTCCGGGGTAGTTGGATCGGGTGGCTACACCTTC. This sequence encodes CAGSLSGVVGSGGYTF. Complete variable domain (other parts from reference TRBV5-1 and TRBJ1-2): KAGVTQTPRYLIKTRGQQVTLSCSPISGHRSVSWYQQTPGQGLQFLFEYFSETQRNKGNFPGRFSGRQFSNSRSEMNVSTLELGDSALYLCAGSLSGVVGSGGYTFGSGTRLTVV.